The text below deals with one T cell receptor beta chain. This sample was taken from a study of blood T cell repertoires in COVID-19. Background on the study: Material from acute and convalescent COVID-19 was sourced from the United States, Italy and Spain.

The assay was immunoSEQ multiplex PCR, and TCRdb's table has in-frame clones only and misses some. The repertoire consists of fewer than 250,000 clones, with roughly 87% occurring once and the leading ten covering approximately 10%. CDR1 MNHEY and CDR2 SMNVEV come from the germline V gene (reference sequence). V was pared by 3 bases and J by 4 bases, with 2 bases of the junction left unmatched. The CDR3 is 15 residues long. Recruits, aged roughly 18 to 95 years, lived in about two dozen US areas. Each participant's cohort was designated according to participant-reported clinical history. Recovered status in Cohort 3 required two negative PCRs, clearance, or symptom resolution.

This TCR derives from a man aged 30-40 years who had recovered from COVID-19. V gene TRBV27 combines with J gene TRBJ2-1; 11 bases line up with TRBD2. Input material: PBMCs or T cells enriched from blood (not recorded which). In nucleotides, the CDR3 is TGTGCCAGCAGTTTCGGGACTAGCGGTTACAATGAGCAGTTCTTC. Translating gives CASSFGTSGYNEQFF.